This entry lists 9 T cell receptor beta chains sequenced from one sample in a study of blood T cell repertoires in COVID-19. Measured with immunoSEQ multiplex PCR; TCRdb has only the in-frame clones, and not every one. The data hold approximately 61,000 clones, with around 77% observed a single time. Sequenced sample: peripheral blood. The source of these receptors is an elderly man with active or convalescent COVID-19.

CDR3 bases: TGCGCCAGCAGCCCGCAAACAGGCCGCTCTGACTATGGCTACACCTTC. Translated, it gives CASSPQTGRSDYGYTF. V usage is TRBV4-1 and J usage is TRBJ1-2; a weak D match, TRBD1 (5 bases). Germline V CDR1 and CDR2: MGHRA, YSYEKL. The CDR3 is 16 amino acids. V lost 4 bases to trimming and J lost 3 bases, with 18 bases between them.

CDR3: CASRTRDMTYEQYF. DNA of the CDR3: TGTGCCAGCAGGACCCGGGACATGACCTACGAGCAGTACTTC. The chain couples TRBV6-5 to TRBJ2-7; the D gene is possibly TRBD1 (6 bases). The CDR3 is made up of 14 amino acids. CDR1 MNHEY and CDR2 SVGAGI come from the germline V gene. With 6 bases removed from V and 2 bases from J, the gap between germline ends came to 14 bases.

V usage is TRBV6-6 and J usage is TRBJ2-3; maybe TRBD2 (6 bases). The V and J ends lost 6 bases and 2 bases respectively, with 9 bases between them. The CDR3 runs 13 residues. In germline, CDR1 is MNHNY, CDR2 SVGAGI (reference sequence). This chain's CDR3 is CASSLAVTDTQYF. In nucleotides, the CDR3 is TGTGCCAGCAGCTTAGCGGTCACAGATACGCAGTATTTT.

J is TRBJ2-3 and V is TRBV6-5; possible D gene TRBD1, 6 bases. Trimming cost V 6 bases and J 5 bases, with 18 bases left between them. The CDR3 contains 15 residues. CDR1 and CDR2 (germline): MNHEY, SVGAGI. The CDR3 protein is CASRGRGGARDTQYF. The CDR3, as DNA: TGTGCCAGCAGGGGCCGAGGGGGAGCCAGAGATACGCAGTATTTT.

This rearrangement joins TRBV13 to TRBJ2-3; D is unresolved. V was cut by 5 bases and J by 1 base, with 16 bases left in between. CDR1 PRHDT and CDR2 FYEKMQ come from the germline V gene (reference sequence). The CDR3 covers 16 residues. This chain's CDR3 is CASSATPRGRTDTQYF. The CDR3 nucleotides read TGTGCCAGCAGCGCCACCCCTCGCGGTCGCACAGATACGCAGTATTTT. Together with reference TRBV13 and TRBJ2-3, the CDR3 gives the full variable domain: AAGVIQSPRHLIKEKRETATLKCYPIPRHDTVYWYQQGPGQDPQFLISFYEKMQSDKGSIPDRFSAQQFSDYHSELNMSSLELGDSALYFCASSATPRGRTDTQYFGPGTRLTVL.

This clone was observed a few times. The chain uses TRBV29-1 and TRBJ2-1, with TRBD1 matching over 11 bases. CDR1 is SQVTM, CDR2 ANQGSEA, per germline. The CDR3 extends over 15 amino acids. V shed 0 bases, J shed 12 bases, and the junction held 10 bases outside the gene matches. The CDR3 DNA follows: TGCAGCGTTGAAGATCAGAGGACAGGGGGCGATGGGCAGTTCTTC. Translating gives CSVEDQRTGGDGQFF.

The chain links TRBV5-1 to TRBJ2-2; 8 positions match TRBD2. Trimming at V came to 4 bases and at J to 0 bases, leaving 5 bases not matched to a gene. Germline CDR1 is SGHRS and CDR2 is YFSETQ. The length of the CDR3 is 16 residues. CDR3 amino acids: CASSRQGLANTGELFF. CDR3 sequence (DNA): TGCGCCAGCAGCAGGCAGGGACTAGCGAACACCGGGGAGCTGTTTTTT.

The CDR3 here is CASSFSGFSYEQYF. In DNA form, the CDR3 reads TGTGCCAGCAGCTTTAGCGGATTCTCCTACGAGCAGTACTTC. This sequence joins TRBV11-2 and TRBJ2-7; D is possibly TRBD2 (6 bases). Germline V gene sequence: CDR1 SGHAT, CDR2 FQNNGV. V lost 3 bases and J lost 0, with 9 bases in between. The CDR3 covers 14 residues.

The V and J genes are TRBV2 and TRBJ1-5, with TRBD1 identical over 7 bases. Trimming took 6 bases from V and 2 from J; bases not matched to a gene: 7. There are 15 residues in the CDR3. Germline CDR1 is SNHLY and CDR2 is FYNNEI. The CDR3 DNA sequence: TGTGCCAGCAGGCTCCTCACAGGGGGCAATCAGCCCCAGCATTTT. Encoded protein: CASRLLTGGNQPQHF.